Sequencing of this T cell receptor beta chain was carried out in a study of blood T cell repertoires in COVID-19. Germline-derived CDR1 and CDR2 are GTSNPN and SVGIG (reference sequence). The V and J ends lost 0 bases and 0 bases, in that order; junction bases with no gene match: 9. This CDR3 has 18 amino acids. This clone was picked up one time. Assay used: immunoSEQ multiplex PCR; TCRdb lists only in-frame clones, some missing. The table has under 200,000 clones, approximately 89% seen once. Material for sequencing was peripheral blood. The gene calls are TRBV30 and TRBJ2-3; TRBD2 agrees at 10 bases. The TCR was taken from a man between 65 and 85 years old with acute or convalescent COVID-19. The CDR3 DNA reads TGTGCCTGGAGTGTTGGGCTAGCGGGGGTCATGAGCACAGATACGCAGTATTTT. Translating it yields CAWSVGLAGVMSTDTQYF.